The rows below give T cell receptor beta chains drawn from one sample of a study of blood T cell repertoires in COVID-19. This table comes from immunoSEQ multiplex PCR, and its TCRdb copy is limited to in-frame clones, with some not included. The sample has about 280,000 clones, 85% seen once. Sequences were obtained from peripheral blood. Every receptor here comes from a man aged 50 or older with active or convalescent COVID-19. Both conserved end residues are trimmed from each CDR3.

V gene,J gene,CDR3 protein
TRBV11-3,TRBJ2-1,ASSPPGTGQGEQF
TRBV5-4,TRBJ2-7,ASSPPERADYEQY
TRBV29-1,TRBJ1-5,SVEGGQGQPQH
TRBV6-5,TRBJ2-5,ASEKETQY
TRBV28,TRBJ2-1,ASAGTGTDNEQF
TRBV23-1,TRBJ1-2,ARWDKTGSYGYT
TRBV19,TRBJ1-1,ASSRTGGETEAF
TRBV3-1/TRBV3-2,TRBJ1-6,ASSSPARDSRLSSYNSPLH
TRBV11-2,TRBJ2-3,ASSLSARGPPDTQY
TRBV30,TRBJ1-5,AWRARGLSNQPQH
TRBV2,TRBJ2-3,ASKPAGVSDTQY
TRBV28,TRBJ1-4,ASSPGGTNEKLF
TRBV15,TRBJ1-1,ATSAGITEAF
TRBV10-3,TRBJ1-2,AISESKKEIPNYGYT
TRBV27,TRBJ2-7,ASRTGLLYEQY
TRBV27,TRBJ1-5,ASSSVTGGPNQPQH
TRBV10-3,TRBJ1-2,AISERTGDGYT
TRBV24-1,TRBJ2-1,ATSDSSGSGWGEQF
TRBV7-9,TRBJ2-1,ASSPKPRLGNEQF
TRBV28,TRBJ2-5,ASSPRQGIQETQY
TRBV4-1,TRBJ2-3,ASSPTGGDTQY
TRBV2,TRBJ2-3,ASSQERTTDTQY
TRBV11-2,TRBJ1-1,ASSLDPGFNTEAF
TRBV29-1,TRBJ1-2,SVEVDRAVGYT